This T cell receptor beta chain was sequenced for a study of T cell responses to AZD1222 COVID-19 vaccine. On this clone itself: Its antigen is still unknown.

Sequenced by immunoSEQ multiplex PCR; TCRdb stores in-frame clones only, minus some. The data hold 150,000 to 200,000 clones, with approximately 90% observed a single time. Study results and limitations: Reportedly, nearly half of unique spike TCRs recognized epitopes outside B.1.351/B.1.1.7 mutations. Spike was spanned by vaccine-associated CD4 TCRs, with dominance at 160-218 and 743-854. Donors were mostly white British, more females; clonal diversity possibly underestimated.

This CDR3 spans 13 amino acids. The V gene end was trimmed by 3 bases and the J gene end by 7 bases; junction bases not matched to a gene: 5. The germline V gene encodes CDR1 GTSNPN and CDR2 SVGIG (reference sequence). V is TRBV30 and J is TRBJ1-1; TRBD1 agrees at 10 bases. The receptor was isolated from an adult who received the MenACWY meningococcal vaccine as a control. The starting material was peripheral blood, obtained 28 days after the second dose of the MenACWY control vaccine. CDR3 bases: TGTGCCTGGAGGGACAGGGGGTTGGGTGAAGCTTTCTTT. Translation gives CAWRDRGLGEAFF.